This T cell receptor (beta chain) was captured by sequencing in a study of blood T cell repertoires in COVID-19. V shed 4 bases, J shed 2 bases, and the junction held 4 bases outside the gene matches. This CDR3 is 16 amino acids long. Germline V gene data show CDR1 as LGHDT and CDR2 as YNNKEL (reference sequence). Assay used: immunoSEQ multiplex PCR; TCRdb lists only in-frame clones, some missing. Here the sample spans 150,000 to 200,000 clones, 89% being singletons. Input material: peripheral blood. This rearrangement joins TRBV3-1 (or the pseudogene TRBV3-2) to TRBJ2-7, with TRBD2 matching over 14 bases. The receptor comes from a man aged 18 to 35 who had recovered from COVID-19. The CDR3, as DNA: TGTGCCAGCAGCCCGGGACTAGCGGGAGATCCCTACGAGCAGTACTTC. It codes for CASSPGLAGDPYEQYF.